The 17 T cell receptor beta chains listed next were all sequenced from one sample in a study of CD8 T cells in ankylosing spondylitis. Overall study results and limits: A TCR beta motif made of eight highly homologous variants seemed typical of ankylosing spondylitis blood.

TCRdb redid the calling of the 5' RACE reads with MiXCR, one entry per CDR3 protein. The data contain roughly 350,000 distinct CDR3 sequences, roughly 8% of them singletons. Their cognate antigens are unknown. Input material: blood, either unsorted or a sorted T cell fraction (not recorded which). The receptor set was obtained from a male donor with ankylosing spondylitis.

This clonotype was found many times. The chain recombines TRBV29-1 with TRBJ2-3; D call uncertain. Germline loops: CDR1 SQVTM, CDR2 ANQGSEA. The CDR3 covers 13 residues. V shed 3 bases and J shed 5 bases, with 12 bases lying between them. The CDR3 reads CSVDRTWGDTQYF. The CDR3 region has the DNA TGCAGCGTTGATAGAACTTGGGGAGATACGCAGTATTTT.

The CDR3 DNA follows: TGTGCCATCGCTAGCGGCTATGAGCAGTACTTC. This sequence encodes CAIASGYEQYF. J is TRBJ2-7 and V is TRBV10-3; 7 bases are shared with TRBD2. V lost 8 bases, J lost 7 bases, and 5 bases stayed unmatched. CDR1 is ENHRY, CDR2 SYGVKD, per germline. The CDR3 length is 11 residues.

V is TRBV5-1 and J is TRBJ1-4, with D perhaps matching TRBD1 (5 bases). The CDR3 is 13 amino acids. With 6 bases removed from V and 3 bases from J, the gap between germline ends came to 9 bases. CDR1 is SGHRS and CDR2 is YFSETQ in the germline V gene. CDR3 sequence reads: CASMPGPNEKLFF. CDR3 bases: TGCGCCAGCATGCCAGGGCCTAATGAAAAACTGTTTTTT.

The V call is TRBV18, the J call TRBJ2-1; D is ambiguous. Deletions cut 3 bases from V and 4 bases from J, with 10 bases between. In germline, CDR1 is KGHSH, CDR2 LQKENI. The CDR3 covers 14 residues. This CDR3 is CASSPPIDYNEQFF. The CDR3 nucleotides are TGTGCCAGCTCACCCCCCATAGATTACAATGAGCAGTTCTTC.

This clonotype was seen a few times. The rearrangement uses TRBV27 and TRBJ1-2; no reliable D call. The CDR3 spans 15 residues. Germline V CDR1 and CDR2: MNHEY, SMNVEV (reference sequence). The V end was cut by 5 bases, the J end by 7 bases, with 20 bases between. The CDR3 coding sequence is TGTGCCAGCAGTCCGCGCGGGGAGGGCGGAGGTGGCTACACCTTC. This gives the protein CASSPRGEGGGGYTF.

The rearrangement joins TRBV10-3 to TRBJ2-2, with a weak D call TRBD1 (5 bases). The CDR3 has 12 residues. Germline CDR1 reads ENHRY; CDR2 reads SYGVKD. Trimming stripped 8 bases from V and 3 bases from J, with 7 bases between. CDR3 in DNA: TGTGCCATCGCCAGGGACACCGGGGAGCTGTTTTTT. Amino acids: CAIARDTGELFF.

The chain links TRBV29-1 to TRBJ2-7, with 10 bases aligning to TRBD2. Germline V gene sequence: CDR1 SQVTM, CDR2 ANQGSEA. V trimming: 6 bases; J trimming: 0 bases; junction bases outside the gene matches: 8. This CDR3 comprises 15 residues. The DNA of the CDR3 is TGCAGCGTAATCGCCGGGACTAGCGTCTCCTACGAGCAGTACTTC. The encoded protein is CSVIAGTSVSYEQYF.

This clonotype was picked up many times. The V call is TRBV3-1, the J call TRBJ2-7, with TRBD1 identical over 7 bases. Germline CDR1 reads LGHDT; CDR2 reads YNNKEL (reference sequence). Trimming took 4 bases from V and 0 from J; bases not matched to a gene: 6. The CDR3 is 15 residues long. CDR3 sequence: CASSPRGQYSYEQYF. The CDR3 bases are TGTGCCAGCAGCCCCCGGGGACAGTACTCCTACGAGCAGTACTTC.

V usage is TRBV6-5 and J usage is TRBJ2-7, with TRBD2 identical over 7 bases. Germline CDR1 reads MNHEY; CDR2 reads SVGAGI. The CDR3 spans 15 residues. V dropped 4 bases and J dropped 0; count of bases not matched to a gene: 6. CDR3: CASSSRGVSSYEQYF. The CDR3 DNA reads TGTGCCAGCAGTTCCCGGGGGGTCAGCTCCTACGAGCAGTACTTC.

This chain connects TRBV30 to TRBJ1-5, with D possibly matching TRBD1 (5 bases). Between the trimmed V and J ends, which lost 2 bases and 4 bases, there was a span of 18 bases. Germline CDR1 GTSNPN, CDR2 SVGIG (reference sequence). This CDR3 is built from 16 residues. This chain's CDR3 is CAWSFGRVGGNQPQHF. In nucleotides, the CDR3 is TGTGCCTGGAGTTTCGGCAGGGTCGGGGGAAATCAGCCCCAGCATTTT.

This clonotype was seen at least ten times. The chain is built from TRBV11-2 and TRBJ2-7; TRBD2 matches at 12 bases. Germline V gene data show CDR1 as SGHAT and CDR2 as FQNNGV. The CDR3 is 15 residues long. V shed 5 bases and J 2 bases; nucleotides not matched to a gene: 4. CDR3 bases: TGTGCCAGCAGCAGACTAGCGGGAGAGACCTACGAGCAGTACTTC. Translation gives CASSRLAGETYEQYF.

The chain couples TRBV2 to TRBJ2-5, with a tentative D call TRBD1 (6 bases). Germline CDR1 reads SNHLY; CDR2 reads FYNNEI. The CDR3 consists of 14 residues. Deletions cut 6 bases from V and 0 bases from J, with 11 bases between. DNA for the CDR3: TGTGCCAGCAGCGAGGGGACATACCAAGAGACCCAGTACTTC. Its protein is CASSEGTYQETQYF.

The V and J genes are TRBV19 and TRBJ2-6; D ambiguous. V shed 6 bases and J shed 2 bases, with 14 bases lying between them. Germline V lookup: CDR1 LNHDA, CDR2 SQIVND (reference sequence). The CDR3 extends over 16 amino acids. CDR3 in DNA: TGTGCCAGTAGGTATTTGGGTCCACCTGGGGCCAACGTCCTGACTTTC. Translation gives CASRYLGPPGANVLTF.

The chain couples TRBV7-7 to TRBJ2-5; D is perhaps TRBD1 (5 bases). The germline V gene has CDR1 SSHAT and CDR2 FNYEAQ (reference sequence). The CDR3 runs to 13 residues. V lost 5 bases, J lost 1 base, and 8 bases lay in between. In DNA, the CDR3 is TGTGCCAGCAGCGGCAGGGCCCAAGAGACCCAGTACTTC. Its protein product is CASSGRAQETQYF.

This clonotype was seen a few times. The chain is built from TRBV12-3 or TRBV12-4 and TRBJ1-1, with D uncertain. Trimming removed 1 base from V and 4 bases from J, with 13 bases in between. CDR3 length: 15 amino acids. DNA of the CDR3: TGTGCCAGCAGTTTAGATGGCGGCCCAGCCACTGAAGCTTTCTTT. Its protein product is CASSLDGGPATEAFF.

This chain joins TRBV7-3 and TRBJ2-1; weak D call: TRBD2 (6 bases). Trimming cost V 5 bases and J 9 bases, with 14 bases left between them. Germline V gene data show CDR1 as SGHTA and CDR2 as FQGTGA. The CDR3 spans 13 residues. CDR3 sequence reads: CASSPPGGTEQFF. CDR3 in DNA: TGTGCCAGCAGCCCCCCCGGGGGTACTGAGCAGTTCTTC.

In this sample, this clonotype turned up a few times. This chain joins TRBV6-5 and TRBJ2-1; D not certain. From germline, CDR1 is MNHEY and CDR2 SVGAGI. The CDR3 covers 14 residues. V dropped 0 bases and J dropped 4 bases, with 7 bases sitting between them. CDR3 DNA sequence: TGTGCCAGCAGTTACTCCTCGGAGTACAATGAGCAGTTCTTC. The encoded protein is CASSYSSEYNEQFF.